This T cell receptor beta chain stems from a study of blood T cell repertoires in COVID-19. Study-wide context: Samples of COVID-19 (acute and convalescent) were obtained from the United States, Italy and Spain.

TCRdb's copy holds only in-frame clones and misses some; the assay was immunoSEQ multiplex PCR. The data show around 120,000 clones, over 65% seen once. The source material was peripheral blood. This clonotype was sampled from a man under 40 with acute or convalescent COVID-19.

The CDR3 DNA is TGTGCCAGTAGTACCCAAAGACAGGTTAGCAATCAGCCCCAGCATTTT. Translation gives CASSTQRQVSNQPQHF. V and J are TRBV19 and TRBJ1-5; D is possibly TRBD1 (6 bases). Trimming pared 4 bases from V and 0 bases from J, leaving 13 bases between. The CDR3 runs to 16 residues. CDR1 is LNHDA, CDR2 SQIVND, per germline (reference sequence).